These 5 T cell receptor beta chains originate from one sample sequenced in a study of T cells in Graves' hyperthyroidism and ophthalmopathy. RNA transcripts provided the source from which TCR beta CDR3 regions were amplified. Initially, a first-round RT-PCR of the TCR CDR3 employed the HTBI primer set. TCRdb analysed the multiplex PCR reads with MiXCR anew, one entry per CDR3 protein. The table has hundreds of thousands of distinct CDR3 sequences, 45% seen once. Sequencing used peripheral blood or thyroid tissue (not recorded which). All receptors come from an adult man with Graves' disease, either hyperthyroidism or ophthalmopathy (not recorded which).

The chain carries TRBV12-3 or TRBV12-4 and TRBJ2-7; no firm D call. This CDR3 contains 13 residues. The V and J ends lost 3 bases and 3 bases respectively, with 9 bases between them. The CDR3 DNA reads TGTGCCAGCAGTTTTACGGCGGACTACGAGCAGTACTTC. Amino acids: CASSFTADYEQYF.

The V call is TRBV9, the J call TRBJ1-1; perhaps TRBD1 as D (6 bases). Looked up from germline, CDR1 is SGDLS and CDR2 is YYNGEE. Deletions cut 4 bases from V and 0 bases from J, with 22 bases between. The CDR3 consists of 18 residues. The CDR3 is CASSLLQGLNSMNTEAFF. The CDR3 nucleotides are TGTGCCAGCAGCTTATTACAGGGATTAAACAGCATGAACACTGAAGCTTTCTTT.

The V call is TRBV7-2, the J call TRBJ1-1; 8 positions agree with TRBD1. J lost 4 bases, V lost 5 bases, and 9 bases had no gene match. The CDR3 totals 15 residues. The V gene's germline CDR1 is SGHTA and CDR2 FQGNSA. CDR3: CASSRQGIGFTEAFF. CDR3 sequence (DNA): TGTGCCAGCAGCAGACAGGGGATCGGGTTCACTGAAGCTTTCTTT.

The chain has TRBV6-1 and TRBJ1-4, with 7 bases identical to TRBD1. V trimming: 6 bases; J trimming: 6 bases; junction bases outside the gene matches: 4. CDR3 length: 13 amino acids. The germline gives CDR1 MNHNS, CDR2 SASEGT. CDR3 sequence (DNA): TGTGCCAGCAGCCACAGGGGTGATGAAAAACTGTTTTTT. Protein sequence: CASSHRGDEKLFF.

This clonotype was counted ten times or more. The chain couples TRBV14 to TRBJ1-1; D gene unclear. With 3 bases removed from V and 6 bases from J, the gap between germline ends came to 11 bases. This CDR3 is 13 amino acids long. Germline CDR1 reads SGHDN; CDR2 reads FVKESK. The CDR3: CASSHSGVPEAFF. CDR3 sequence (DNA): TGTGCCAGCAGCCATAGTGGGGTCCCTGAAGCTTTCTTT.